Shown below are 25 T cell receptor beta chains from a single sample sequenced in a study of shared clonotypes between healthy human individuals. TCRdb keeps only in-frame clones here, not all; method: immunoSEQ multiplex PCR. In the table there are about 2.4 million clones, more than 85% of which are singletons. The material sequenced was naive CD4+ T cells from PBMCs. Subset meaning: CD45RA+ positively selected. Source of these receptors: a young man in good health. Some clones in this sample may be carry-over from other donors' samples.

The chain carries TRBV14 and TRBJ2-3; 8 bases are shared with TRBD2. The CDR3 sequence is 12 residues long. V was clipped by 2 bases and J by 8 bases; unmatched bases: 0. Germline-derived CDR1 and CDR2 are SGHDN and FVKESK. The CDR3 nucleotides read TGTGCCAGCAGCCAACGGGGGGGTACGCAGTATTTT. It codes for CASSQRGGTQYF.

The V gene is TRBV11-2, the J gene TRBJ2-7; 7 nucleotides match TRBD1. This CDR3 region has 15 residues. The germline gives CDR1 SGHAT, CDR2 FQNNGV. The J segment lost 2 bases and the V segment lost 1 base, leaving 5 bases of the junction unmatched. The CDR3 DNA sequence: TGTGCCAGCAGCTTAGGTCCGGGACAGACCTACGAGCAGTACTTC. This codes for CASSLGPGQTYEQYF.

The CDR3 bases are TGTGCCAGCAGTAGGGGGACAGGGATCTCTGGGGCCAACGTCCTGACTTTC. It yields the protein CASSRGTGISGANVLTF. The rearrangement joins TRBV28 to TRBJ2-6; the match to TRBD1 covers 9 bases. The CDR3 is 17 amino acids. V gave up 5 bases and J gave up 0 bases; unmatched junction bases: 5. Germline assignment: CDR1 MDHEN and CDR2 SYDVKM.

This chain uses TRBV5-6 with TRBJ1-4; the match to TRBD1 covers 9 bases. Unmatched junction bases numbered 1, after V lost 3 bases and J lost 1 base. Per the germline V gene, CDR1 is SGHDT and CDR2 is YYEEEE. CDR3 size: 15 residues. DNA of the CDR3: TGTGCCAGCAGCTCGGACAGGGGAACTAATGAAAAACTGTTTTTT. Its protein is CASSSDRGTNEKLFF.

V is TRBV10-2 and J is TRBJ2-5; TRBD1 aligns across 7 bases. Matching the DNA end better, TRBJ2-7 makes the J call doubtful. This CDR3 contains 13 residues. In germline, CDR1 is WSHSY, CDR2 SAAADI. The CDR3 sequence is CASTRQGFYEQYF. CDR3 coding DNA: TGCGCCAGCACCCGACAGGGCTTCTACGAGCAGTACTTC.

The chain couples TRBV6-1 to TRBJ2-1, with 8 nucleotides matching TRBD1. V gave up 10 bases and J gave up 7 bases; unmatched junction bases: 9. Per germline, CDR1 MNHNS and CDR2 SASEGT. The CDR3 consists of 13 residues. The CDR3 sequence is CAITRTGPNEQFF. Written as DNA, the CDR3 is TGTGCCATTACACGGACAGGGCCAAATGAGCAGTTCTTC.

This rearrangement joins TRBV15 to TRBJ2-7; D gene ambiguous. The CDR3 is made up of 15 amino acids. Per the germline V gene, CDR1 is LNHNV and CDR2 is YYDKDF (reference sequence). V lost 0 bases and J lost 2, with 11 bases in between. As DNA, the CDR3 is TGTGCCACCAGCAGAGACAGGTCTCCTACCTACGAGCAGTACTTC. Protein sequence: CATSRDRSPTYEQYF.

The chain combines TRBV10-1 with TRBJ1-4, with 8 bases identical to TRBD1. Trimming cost V 2 bases and J 6 bases; bases outside gene matches: 2. This CDR3 contains 14 residues. Germline-derived CDR1 and CDR2 are WNHNN and SYGVQD (reference sequence). CDR3 loop: CASSEGTGHEKLFF. CDR3 in DNA: TGCGCCAGCAGTGAGGGGACAGGACATGAAAAACTGTTTTTT.

This clone has just one count. The chain carries TRBV6-5 and TRBJ2-7; D is possibly TRBD1 or TRBD2 (6 bases each). The V end was cut by 4 bases, the J end by 6 bases, with 22 bases between. CDR3 size: 16 residues. Germline assignment: CDR1 MNHEY and CDR2 SVGAGI. CDR3 region: CASSFSFKAGEVEQYF. The CDR3 DNA sequence: TGTGCCAGCAGTTTCTCCTTTAAAGCAGGGGAGGTCGAGCAGTACTTC.

The chain employs TRBV6-1 and TRBJ2-5; 9 bases fit TRBD2. The J call may be in error: the DNA end matches TRBJ2-7 better. This CDR3 contains 14 residues. The germline CDR1 and CDR2 sequences are MNHNS and SASEGT. DNA for the CDR3: TGTGCCAGCAAGATGGCGGGAGGGTCCTACGAGCAGTACTTC. This gives the protein CASKMAGGSYEQYF.

The chain links TRBV7-9 to TRBJ1-1; 10 bases are a match to TRBD1. The CDR3 consists of 17 residues. Losses at the gene ends were 1 base for V and 4 bases for J; bases not matched to a gene: 9. Germline-derived CDR1 and CDR2 are SEHNR and FQNEAQ (reference sequence). The CDR3 is CASSLVPGQGSGTEAFF. The CDR3 DNA is TGTGCCAGCAGCTTAGTCCCGGGACAGGGGAGCGGCACTGAAGCTTTCTTT.

V and J are TRBV5-8 and TRBJ2-2; a weak D match, TRBD1 (5 bases). The CDR3 has 15 residues. V was shortened by 2 bases and J by 5 bases, with 13 bases between the two germline ends. The germline V gene has CDR1 SGHTS and CDR2 YDEGEE. CDR3 loop: CASSLDTTATGELFF. The CDR3 nucleotides are TGTGCCAGCAGCTTAGATACGACAGCTACCGGGGAGCTGTTTTTT. Complete variable domain (other parts from reference TRBV5-8 and TRBJ2-2): EAGVTQSPTHLIKTRGQQATLRCSPISGHTSVYWYQQALGLGLQFLLWYDEGEERNRGNFPPRFSGRQFPNYSSELNVNALELEDSALYLCASSLDTTATGELFFGEGSRLTVL.

Note on this clone: This same CDR3 is encoded by further DNA sequences in the sample. V and J are TRBV6-1 and TRBJ2-2; no firm D call. The germline gives CDR1 MNHNS, CDR2 SASEGT. The germline V and J ends were trimmed by 4 bases and 0 bases, with 6 bases remaining between them. This CDR3 contains 14 residues. The CDR3 DNA is TGTGCCAGCAGTGGGCAGCCGAACACCGGGGAGCTGTTTTTT. This sequence encodes CASSGQPNTGELFF.

This clone was recorded only once. The sample holds other DNA sequences that translate to the same CDR3. This rearrangement joins TRBV2 to TRBJ2-7; a weak D match, TRBD1 (6 bases). V was trimmed by 2 bases and J by 3 bases, leaving 11 bases between them. Germline V gene sequence: CDR1 SNHLY, CDR2 FYNNEI. The length of the CDR3 is 14 residues. The CDR3 region is CASSEQGSLYEQYF. The CDR3, as DNA: TGTGCCAGCAGTGAACAGGGGTCCCTCTACGAGCAGTACTTC.

Concerning this clone itself: Germline is not matched at one junction end, which may reflect a read error. The chain couples TRBV15 to TRBJ2-4; 7 nucleotides align to TRBD1. Germline-derived CDR1 and CDR2 are LNHNV and YYDKDF (reference sequence). The CDR3 is 16 amino acids. As DNA, the CDR3 is TGCGCCACCAGCAGAGGGGACAGCGTTTCCAAAAACATTCAGTACTTC. The encoded protein is CATSRGDSVSKNIQYF.

The rearrangement links TRBV18 to TRBJ1-2; D is undetermined. Germline assignment: CDR1 KGHSH and CDR2 LQKENI. The ends were cut back, 4 bases at V and 2 bases at J, with 8 bases in the middle. The CDR3 runs 13 residues. For the CDR3, the DNA is TGTGCCAGCTCACTTGAAGGGAACTATGGCTACACCTTC. Amino acids: CASSLEGNYGYTF.

This clone was recorded once. The genes are TRBV6-1 and TRBJ1-2; 7 nucleotides align to TRBD1. This CDR3 is 12 amino acids long. Germline V gene data show CDR1 as MNHNS and CDR2 as SASEGT. J was trimmed by 8 bases and V by 5 bases; bases with no gene match: 5. DNA of the CDR3: TGTGCCAGCAGTCTAACAGGGGAAGGCTACACCTTC. This sequence encodes CASSLTGEGYTF.

The V and J genes are TRBV6-5 and TRBJ1-1, with D perhaps TRBD1 (5 bases). This CDR3 comprises 15 residues. The germline V gene has CDR1 MNHEY and CDR2 SVGAGI. V was shortened by 4 bases and J by 3 bases, with 15 bases between the two germline ends. This chain's CDR3 is CASSSKTAVDTEAFF. DNA of the CDR3: TGTGCCAGCAGTTCCAAGACAGCCGTTGACACTGAAGCTTTCTTT.

This clone came up once. The genes are TRBV5-1 and TRBJ2-1; D perhaps matches TRBD1 (5 bases). Trimming took off 1 base at V and 4 bases at J, with 18 bases between the two ends. This CDR3 has 17 residues. CDR1 and CDR2 (germline): SGHRS, YFSETQ. CDR3 bases: TGCGCCAGCAGCTTGTTAAGACTTGACAGAACATACAATGAGCAGTTCTTC. This sequence encodes CASSLLRLDRTYNEQFF.

This sequence joins TRBV27 and TRBJ2-2; TRBD1 matches at 11 bases. Trimming took 4 bases from V and 1 from J; bases not matched to a gene: 11. This CDR3 contains 19 residues. Germline loops: CDR1 MNHEY, CDR2 SMNVEV (reference sequence). CDR3 in DNA: TGTGCCAGCAGTTCTCTCCGGACAGGGGGCGTCGGGAACACCGGGGAGCTGTTTTTT. Protein sequence: CASSSLRTGGVGNTGELFF.

V and J are TRBV5-5 and TRBJ1-2, with TRBD1 as a possible D gene (6 bases). Between the trimmed V and J ends, which lost 0 bases and 4 bases, there was a span of 19 bases. Germline V gives CDR1 SGHKS, CDR2 YYEKEE (reference sequence). This CDR3 spans 17 amino acids. The CDR3 reads CASSLAIDGLGGYGYTF. In DNA, the CDR3 is TGTGCCAGCAGCTTGGCTATAGACGGACTAGGGGGCTATGGCTACACCTTC.

In this sample, this clone turned up a few times. V is TRBV5-1 and J is TRBJ2-7, with TRBD1 identical over 9 bases. The V segment lost 4 bases and the J segment 4 bases; nucleotides outside the gene matches: 9. The V gene's germline CDR1 is SGHRS and CDR2 YFSETQ. CDR3 length equals 15 residues. The CDR3 here is CASSPDGTGMYEQYF. In DNA, the CDR3 is TGCGCCAGCAGCCCGGACGGGACAGGGATGTACGAGCAGTACTTC.

This chain joins TRBV13 and TRBJ2-7; D uncertain. The CDR3 loop spans 14 amino acids. V was clipped by 0 bases and J by 0 bases, with 6 bases between them. Germline V lookup: CDR1 PRHDT, CDR2 FYEKMQ (reference sequence). CDR3 sequence (DNA): TGTGCCAGCAGCTTAGGCGTAAGCTCCTACGAGCAGTACTTC. Translating it yields CASSLGVSSYEQYF.

This clone appeared once. V gene TRBV9 combines with J gene TRBJ2-1; D possibly corresponds to TRBD1 (6 bases). Trimming took off 3 bases at V and 6 bases at J, with 10 bases between the two ends. The CDR3 covers 13 residues. CDR1 is SGDLS, CDR2 YYNGEE, per germline. The chain's CDR3 is CASSALQGNEQFF. The CDR3 DNA sequence: TGTGCCAGCAGCGCCCTACAGGGCAATGAGCAGTTCTTC.

V and J are TRBV5-1 and TRBJ2-5, with 9 bases lining up with TRBD1. The CDR3 spans 15 residues. V dropped 3 bases and J dropped 4; count of bases not matched to a gene: 7. Germline V CDR1 and CDR2: SGHRS, YFSETQ. Written as DNA, the CDR3 is TGCGCCAGCAGCTCAGGACAGGGGTTCGGAGAGACCCAGTACTTC. Residues: CASSSGQGFGETQYF.